What follows are 26 T cell receptor beta chains derived from one specimen sequenced in a study of T-cell memory formation after mild COVID-19. TCRdb reanalysed the 5' RACE reads using MiXCR and keeps one entry per CDR3 protein. The sample lists over 500,000 distinct CDR3 sequences, 15% to 20% occurring once. Material for sequencing was PBMCs or a T cell subset sorted from them (not recorded which). The origin of the receptors is an adult woman who had mild COVID-19 (a few samples of this study predate the infection). Cell type and time point are not known.

This clonotype has more than one count but fewer than ten. The V and J genes are TRBV11-1 and TRBJ2-7; D may be TRBD1 (6 bases). The CDR3 is made up of 14 amino acids. CDR1 is SGHAT, CDR2 FQDESV, per germline (reference sequence). V lost 2 bases, J lost 2 bases, and 10 bases lay in between. CDR3 loop: CASSLFQGPYEQYF. CDR3 DNA sequence: TGTGCCAGCAGCTTATTCCAGGGGCCCTACGAGCAGTACTTC. Together with reference TRBV11-1 and TRBJ2-7, the CDR3 gives the full variable domain: EAEVAQSPRYKITEKSQAVAFWCDPISGHATLYWYRQILGQGPELLVQFQDESVVDDSQLPKDRFSAERLKGVDSTLKIQPAELGDSAMYLCASSLFQGPYEQYFGPGTRLTVT.

This clonotype was counted between two and nine times. The chain combines TRBV29-1 with TRBJ2-1; TRBD1 matches at 7 bases. The CDR3 length is 14 residues. J was trimmed by 1 base and V by 6 bases; bases with no gene match: 6. Germline V gene data show CDR1 as SQVTM and CDR2 as ANQGSEA. CDR3 DNA sequence: TGCAGCGTCCTAAGACAGGGATCCTACAATGAGCAGTTCTTC. This translates into CSVLRQGSYNEQFF.

This clonotype has just a few counts. The genes are TRBV21-1 and TRBJ2-7; the table names TRBD2, a call not compared with the DNA. TRBV21-1 is noted as a pseudogene. The CDR3 totals 15 residues. The CDR3 coding sequence is TGTGCCAGCAACGATAGAGCGGGAGAAGGCCACGAGCAGTACTTC. Its protein is CASNDRAGEGHEQYF.

The table lists this clonotype with a count of one. J is TRBJ2-1 and V is TRBV5-1, with TRBD1 identical over 7 bases. CDR1 SGHRS and CDR2 YFSETQ come from the germline V gene. The V and J ends lost 0 bases and 6 bases, in that order; junction bases with no gene match: 6. The CDR3 is made up of 15 amino acids. CDR3 in amino acids: CASSLGTGVSNEQFF. CDR3 nucleotide sequence: TGCGCCAGCAGCTTGGGGACAGGTGTTAGCAATGAGCAGTTCTTC.

There are many counts of this clonotype. The V call is TRBV24-1, the J call TRBJ1-6, with TRBD1 identical over 7 bases. Germline CDR1 is KGHDR and CDR2 is SFDVKD. Unmatched junction bases numbered 5, after V lost 5 bases and J lost 14 bases. CDR3 length equals 12 residues. The CDR3 sequence is CATSATGVALHF. The CDR3 region has the DNA TGTGCCACCAGTGCCACAGGGGTGGCCCTCCACTTT.

The V call is TRBV5-1, the J call TRBJ2-3, with 10 bases lining up with TRBD2. Germline trimming cut 4 bases from V and 4 bases from J; bases unmatched to any gene: 9. Per the germline V gene, CDR1 is SGHRS and CDR2 is YFSETQ. The CDR3 loop spans 16 amino acids. In DNA, the CDR3 is TGCGCCAGCAGCCAACAAGCGGGGGGGGTTGCAGATACGCAGTATTTT. Amino acid sequence: CASSQQAGGVADTQYF.

This clonotype was counted only a few times. The chain carries TRBV10-3 and TRBJ2-7; D perhaps matches TRBD2 (6 bases). The V gene's germline CDR1 is ENHRY and CDR2 SYGVKD. This CDR3 region has 16 residues. V lost 10 bases to trimming and J lost 4 bases, with 26 bases between them. Here the CDR3 DNA reads TGTGCCAGGAGAGGGATCCGGGACTGCCTGTTGTACGAGCAGTACTTC. It specifies CARRGIRDCLLYEQYF.

This chain uses TRBV24-1 with TRBJ2-1, with D perhaps TRBD2 (6 bases). V lost 6 bases, J lost 3 bases, and 14 bases lay in between. The CDR3 runs to 15 residues. CDR1 is KGHDR and CDR2 is SFDVKD in the germline V gene. CDR3 amino acids: CATSPGTVIYNEQFF. CDR3 coding DNA: TGTGCCACCAGTCCCGGGACTGTAATCTACAATGAGCAGTTCTTC.

This clonotype turned up a few times. The V gene is TRBV12-3 or TRBV12-4, the J gene TRBJ2-1; D gene unclear. The ends were cut back, 3 bases at V and 5 bases at J, with 8 bases in the middle. This CDR3 is 13 amino acids long. For the CDR3, the DNA is TGTGCCAGCAGTTTCGGGCCGAACAATGAGCAGTTCTTC. Its protein is CASSFGPNNEQFF.

The chain combines TRBV18 with TRBJ2-7, with D uncertain. The CDR3 is 13 residues long. Germline V CDR1 and CDR2: KGHSH, LQKENI. The germline V and J ends were trimmed by 3 bases and 2 bases, with 8 bases remaining between them. CDR3 region: CASSPSPTYEQYF. The CDR3 nucleotides read TGTGCCAGCTCACCTAGCCCTACCTACGAGCAGTACTTC.

This clonotype was detected a few times. The chain has TRBV5-1 and TRBJ2-7; no clear D gene. V was shortened by 3 bases and J by 2 bases, with 9 bases between the two germline ends. The CDR3 totals 13 residues. Germline V gene data show CDR1 as SGHRS and CDR2 as YFSETQ. The CDR3 bases are TGCGCCAGCAGCTCAGATATTACCTACGAGCAGTACTTC. Protein: CASSSDITYEQYF.

The chain employs TRBV20-1 and TRBJ1-5, with TRBD1 as a possible D gene (6 bases). CDR3 size: 15 residues. The ends were cut back, 5 bases at V and 4 bases at J, with 18 bases in the middle. Germline-derived CDR1 and CDR2 are DFQATT and SNEGSKA (reference sequence). CDR3 nucleotide sequence: TGCAGTGCTGGCCGGGTGGGGGCTTTGAATCAGCCCCAGCATTTT. Protein sequence: CSAGRVGALNQPQHF.

This chain links TRBV19 with TRBJ2-3; the D gene is possibly TRBD1 (5 bases). The germline CDR1 and CDR2 sequences are LNHDA and SQIVND (reference sequence). This CDR3 spans 14 amino acids. V lost 5 bases, J lost 2 bases, and 11 bases lay in between. DNA of the CDR3: TGTGCCAGTAGTCCACGACAGCCCACAGATACGCAGTATTTT. It specifies CASSPRQPTDTQYF.

This clonotype showed up just a few times. This sequence joins TRBV7-9 and TRBJ2-3; D unclear. This CDR3 is built from 16 residues. The germline CDR1 and CDR2 sequences are SEHNR and FQNEAQ (reference sequence). V lost 5 bases and J 0 bases, leaving 15 bases between the germline ends. CDR3 DNA: TGTGCCAGCAGCCTCTCTTTCCTCTCTAGCACAGATACGCAGTATTTT. This gives the protein CASSLSFLSSTDTQYF. Complete variable domain (other parts from reference TRBV7-9 and TRBJ2-3): DTGVSQNPRHKITKRGQNVTFRCDPISEHNRLYWYRQTLGQGPEFLTYFQNEAQLEKSRLLSDRFSAERPKGSFSTLEIQRTEQGDSAMYLCASSLSFLSSTDTQYFGPGTRLTVL.

This clonotype came up a few times. The chain recombines TRBV7-6 with TRBJ1-4, with D unclear. The CDR3 has 15 residues. Germline-derived CDR1 and CDR2 are SGHVS and FNYEAQ. The V end was cut by 6 bases, the J end by 5 bases, with 16 bases between. CDR3 loop: CASSRNRERNEKLFF. In nucleotides, the CDR3 is TGTGCCAGCAGTCGCAACCGGGAGCGAAATGAAAAACTGTTTTTT.

This clonotype was detected only a few times. The rearrangement links TRBV3-1 to TRBJ2-5; 7 bases agree with TRBD2. Per germline, CDR1 LGHDT and CDR2 YNNKEL (reference sequence). This CDR3 has 16 amino acids. Trimming cost V 1 base and J 5 bases; bases outside gene matches: 10. CDR3 loop: CASSQVVPKAGETQYF. The CDR3 coding sequence is TGTGCCAGCAGCCAAGTTGTGCCCAAAGCGGGGGAGACCCAGTACTTC.

This clonotype turned up a few times. The chain couples TRBV4-3 to TRBJ2-1; the match to TRBD2 covers 11 bases. V dropped 3 bases and J dropped 2; count of bases not matched to a gene: 3. The CDR3 length is 16 residues. CDR1 and CDR2 from the germline V gene are LGHNA and YSLEER. The CDR3 nucleotides are TGCGCCAGCAGCCAGGGGACTAGCGGTGCCTACAATGAGCAGTTCTTC. It codes for CASSQGTSGAYNEQFF.

This clonotype was observed a handful of times. The chain carries TRBV5-8 and TRBJ2-7; 9 positions match TRBD1. CDR1 is SGHTS and CDR2 is YDEGEE in the germline V gene. The length of the CDR3 is 16 residues. Trimming took 0 bases from V and 1 from J; bases not matched to a gene: 5. The CDR3 sequence is CASSLAPGTGSYEQYF. The CDR3 DNA reads TGTGCCAGCAGCTTGGCCCCCGGGACAGGGTCCTACGAGCAGTACTTC.

This chain connects TRBV21-1 to TRBJ2-7; the table's D call TRBD1 went unverified against the DNA. TRBV21-1 is deemed a pseudogene. The CDR3 extends over 18 amino acids. CDR3: CASSKGVDRVPLSYEQYF. In nucleotides, the CDR3 is TGTGCCAGCAGCAAGGGGGTTGACAGGGTTCCCCTGTCCTACGAGCAGTACTTC.

The chain recombines TRBV5-4 with TRBJ1-2, with D perhaps TRBD1 (6 bases). Germline V CDR1 and CDR2: SGHNT, YYREEE (reference sequence). The CDR3 contains 13 residues. Trimming took 0 bases from V and 8 from J, leaving 11 bases between them. This CDR3 reads CASSLDRVGGYTF. The DNA of the CDR3 is TGTGCCAGCAGCTTGGACAGGGTTGGAGGCTACACCTTC.

This clonotype was seen only a few times. The chain recombines TRBV7-2 with TRBJ2-5; D not resolved. The ends were cut back, 4 bases at V and 1 base at J, with 13 bases in the middle. Germline CDR1 is SGHTA and CDR2 is FQGNSA. This CDR3 contains 15 residues. The CDR3 coding sequence is TGTGCCAGCAGCTCTCAAATTGATCGCCAAGAGACCCAGTACTTC. It codes for CASSSQIDRQETQYF.

The chain carries TRBV15 and TRBJ2-3; the D is unclear. Germline CDR1 reads LNHNV; CDR2 reads YYDKDF (reference sequence). Between the trimmed V and J ends, which lost 3 bases and 4 bases, there was a span of 14 bases. CDR3 length equals 15 residues. The CDR3 protein is CATSSQLEVSDTQYF. In DNA, the CDR3 is TGTGCCACCAGCAGCCAGCTTGAAGTCTCAGATACGCAGTATTTT.

This chain connects TRBV4-2 to TRBJ1-1; a weak D match, TRBD1 (5 bases). Trimming shortened V by 4 bases and J by 3 bases, and 18 bases separated the two germline ends. The CDR3 runs to 16 residues. Germline loops: CDR1 LGHNA, CDR2 YNFKEQ. The CDR3 here is CASSPLAGGGYTEAFF. DNA for the CDR3: TGTGCCAGCAGCCCCCTCGCCGGGGGAGGGTACACTGAAGCTTTCTTT.

The chain uses TRBV4-1 and TRBJ2-3; D uncertain. This CDR3 has 13 residues. Germline-derived CDR1 and CDR2 are MGHRA and YSYEKL. V gave up 3 bases and J gave up 6 bases, with 10 bases separating them. In DNA form, the CDR3 reads TGCGCCAGCAGCCACTCCGCGGTGGATACGCAGTATTTT. Its protein product is CASSHSAVDTQYF.

This clonotype appeared a few times. The J gene is TRBJ2-7, the V gene TRBV29-1; tentatively, D is TRBD1 (5 bases). The V end was cut by 4 bases, the J end by 2 bases, with 15 bases between. This CDR3 contains 14 residues. The germline gives CDR1 SQVTM, CDR2 ANQGSEA. Written as DNA, the CDR3 is TGCAGCGTTGGGATAAGGGGTCGGGCCTACGAGCAGTACTTC. This sequence encodes CSVGIRGRAYEQYF.

The chain combines TRBV15 with TRBJ1-1; D is unresolved. CDR1 is LNHNV and CDR2 is YYDKDF in the germline V gene (reference sequence). The CDR3 spans 12 residues. Trimming left V 5 bases short and J 4 bases short, with 8 bases between. CDR3 nucleotides: TGTGCCACCAGCCGGGGAGTCACTGAAGCTTTCTTT. Translation gives CATSRGVTEAFF.